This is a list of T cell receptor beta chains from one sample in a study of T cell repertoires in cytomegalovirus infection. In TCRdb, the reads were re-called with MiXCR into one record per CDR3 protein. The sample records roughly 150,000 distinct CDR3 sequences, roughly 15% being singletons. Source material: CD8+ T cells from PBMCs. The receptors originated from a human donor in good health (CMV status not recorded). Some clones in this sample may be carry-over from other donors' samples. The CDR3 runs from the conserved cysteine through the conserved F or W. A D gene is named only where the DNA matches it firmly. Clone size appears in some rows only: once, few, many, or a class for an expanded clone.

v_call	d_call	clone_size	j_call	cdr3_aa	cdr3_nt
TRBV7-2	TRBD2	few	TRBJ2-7	CASSLTSGIRNEQYF	TGTGCCAGCAGCTTGACTAGCGGGATTAGAAACGAGCAGTACTTC
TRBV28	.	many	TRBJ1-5	CASSLGGNNQPQHF	TGTGCCAGCAGTTTAGGGGGGAACAATCAGCCCCAGCATTTT
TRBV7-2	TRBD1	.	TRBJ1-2	CASSLVTPVLDRDLDYGYTF	TGTGCCAGCAGCTTAGTGACCCCCGTATTAGACAGGGATCTCGACTATGGCTACACCTTC
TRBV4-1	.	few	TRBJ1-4	CASSHRDYNEKLFF	TGCGCCAGCAGCCACCGGGACTATAATGAAAAACTGTTTTTT
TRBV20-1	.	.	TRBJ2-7	CSAREDKSYEQYF	TGCAGTGCTAGAGAGGACAAGTCCTACGAGCAGTACTTC
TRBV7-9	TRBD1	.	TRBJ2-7	CASSYSGTASSYEQYF	TGTGCCAGCAGCTACTCCGGGACAGCCAGCTCCTACGAGCAGTACTTC
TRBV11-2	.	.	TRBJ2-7	CASSRGLTYEQYF	TGTGCCAGCAGCCGGGGCCTCACCTACGAGCAGTACTTC
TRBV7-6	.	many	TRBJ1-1	CASSSSKKTEAFF	TGTGCCAGCAGCTCCAGTAAGAAGACTGAAGCTTTCTTT
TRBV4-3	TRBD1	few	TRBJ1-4	CASSQSQGVGEKLFF	TGCGCCAGCAGCCAATCCCAGGGGGTAGGAGAAAAACTGTTTTTT
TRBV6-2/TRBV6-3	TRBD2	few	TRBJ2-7	CASSTDRLAGGPYEQYF	TGTGCCAGCAGTACCGACCGACTAGCGGGGGGCCCCTACGAGCAGTACTTC
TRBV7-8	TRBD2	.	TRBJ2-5	CASSLEAGGIYAETQYF	TGTGCCAGCAGCTTAGAAGCGGGGGGGATATACGCGGAGACCCAGTACTTC
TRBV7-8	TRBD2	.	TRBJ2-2	CASSARTRHTGELFF	TGTGCCAGCAGCGCCCGGACTAGGCACACCGGGGAGCTGTTTTTT
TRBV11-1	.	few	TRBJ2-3	CASSLPERTSTDTQYF	TGTGCCAGCAGCTTACCCGAGCGAACTAGCACAGATACGCAGTATTTT
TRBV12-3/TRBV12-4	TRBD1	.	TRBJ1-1	CASSLNHRGNTEAFF	TGTGCCAGCAGTTTAAATCACAGGGGTAACACTGAAGCTTTCTTT
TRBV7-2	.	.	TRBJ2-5	CASSPYMQETQYF	TGTGCCAGCAGCCCATACATGCAAGAGACCCAGTACTTC
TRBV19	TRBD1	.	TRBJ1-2	CASGLQGNPYGYTF	TGTGCCAGTGGTCTACAGGGGAACCCCTATGGCTACACCTTC
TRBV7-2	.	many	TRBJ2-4	CASSLAGDSWDIQYF	TGTGCCAGCAGCTTAGCGGGTGATAGCTGGGACATTCAGTACTTC
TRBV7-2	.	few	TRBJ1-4	CASSGQTGSNEKLFF	TGTGCCAGCAGCGGCCAGACAGGTTCTAATGAAAAACTGTTTTTT
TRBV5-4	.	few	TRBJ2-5	CASSQPTISGHQETQYF	TGTGCCAGCAGCCAACCCACTATAAGCGGGCACCAAGAGACCCAGTACTTC
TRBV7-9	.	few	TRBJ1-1	CASSLSLSDRLNTEAFF	TGTGCCAGCAGCTTATCTCTAAGCGACAGATTGAACACTGAAGCTTTCTTT
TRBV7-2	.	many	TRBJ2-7	CASSVSYEQYF	TGTGCCAGCAGCGTCTCCTACGAGCAGTACTTC
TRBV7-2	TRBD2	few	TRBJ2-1	CASSQYYGTSGLDEQFF	TGTGCCAGCAGCCAATACTACGGGACTAGCGGGCTCGATGAGCAGTTCTTC
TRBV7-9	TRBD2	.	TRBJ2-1	CASSYPRSGNTNNEQFF	TGTGCCAGCAGCTACCCCCGTAGCGGGAACACAAACAATGAGCAGTTCTTC
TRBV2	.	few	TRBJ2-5	CASSVRGREGETQYF	TGTGCCAGCAGTGTTCGGGGTCGTGAGGGTGAGACCCAGTACTTC
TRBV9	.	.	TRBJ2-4	CASSTGTDTKNIQYF	TGTGCCAGCAGCACCGGGACGGACACTAAAAACATTCAGTACTTC
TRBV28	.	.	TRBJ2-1	CASSLDRFNEQFF	TGTGCCAGCAGCCTCGACAGGTTCAATGAGCAGTTCTTC
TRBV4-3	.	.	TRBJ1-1	CASSPWVNTEAFF	TGCGCCAGCAGCCCGTGGGTGAACACTGAAGCTTTCTTT
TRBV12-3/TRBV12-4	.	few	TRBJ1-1	CASSLVSVTEAFF	TGTGCCAGCAGTTTGGTGAGCGTCACTGAAGCTTTCTTT
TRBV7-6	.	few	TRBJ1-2	CASSDGGSDGYTF	TGTGCCAGCAGTGATGGGGGGTCGGATGGCTACACCTTC
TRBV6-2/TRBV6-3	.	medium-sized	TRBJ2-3	CASSYSGPDTQYF	TGTGCCAGCAGTTACTCTGGGCCAGATACGCAGTATTTT
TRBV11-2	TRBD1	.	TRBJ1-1	CASSPRRGQPNTEAFF	TGTGCCAGCAGCCCCAGGCGGGGACAGCCGAACACTGAAGCTTTCTTT
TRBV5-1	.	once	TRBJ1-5	CASSPTGRNQPQHF	TGCGCCAGCAGCCCGACGGGACGGAATCAGCCCCAGCATTTT
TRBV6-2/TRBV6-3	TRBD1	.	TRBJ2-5	CASSPGQGWTQYF	TGTGCCAGCAGTCCGGGACAGGGGTGGACCCAGTACTTC
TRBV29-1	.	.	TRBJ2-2	CSVEMGGRRELFF	TGCAGCGTTGAAATGGGGGGGCGGAGGGAGCTGTTTTTT
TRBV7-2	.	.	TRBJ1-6	CASSLAGVGSPLHF	TGTGCCAGCAGCTTAGCAGGGGTCGGGTCACCCCTCCACTTT
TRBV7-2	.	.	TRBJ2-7	CASSFGGAGYEQYF	TGTGCCAGCAGCTTTGGGGGGGCCGGGTACGAGCAGTACTTC
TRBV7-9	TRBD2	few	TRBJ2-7	CVGGQDSYEQYF	TGTGTGGGAGGGCAGGATTCCTACGAGCAGTACTTC
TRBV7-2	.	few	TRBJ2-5	CASSLNRLSETQYF	TGTGCCAGCAGCTTGAACAGGTTATCAGAGACCCAGTACTTC
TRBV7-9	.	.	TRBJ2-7	CASRGGALYEQYF	TGTGCCAGCAGGGGGGGGGCCCTTTACGAGCAGTACTTC
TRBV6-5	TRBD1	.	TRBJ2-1	CASSYKTGLGSPAAYNEQFF	TGTGCCAGCAGTTACAAGACAGGGTTAGGGTCCCCGGCGGCCTACAATGAGCAGTTCTTC
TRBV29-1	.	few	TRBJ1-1	CSVEEGNTEAFF	TGCAGCGTTGAGGAGGGGAACACTGAAGCTTTCTTT
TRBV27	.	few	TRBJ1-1	CASSAGAGNTEAFF	TGTGCCAGCTCCGCGGGGGCAGGGAACACTGAAGCTTTCTTT
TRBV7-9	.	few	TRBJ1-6	CASSLGENSDSPLHF	TGTGCCAGCAGCCTCGGTGAAAACAGTGATTCACCCCTCCACTTT
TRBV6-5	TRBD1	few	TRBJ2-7	CASSFHLRQGIFYEQYF	TGTGCCAGCAGTTTCCATTTGAGACAGGGGATATTCTACGAGCAGTACTTC
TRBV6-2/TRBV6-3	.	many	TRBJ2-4	CASSNLFPTDQLAKNIQYF	TGTGCCAGCAGTAACCTGTTTCCGACAGATCAATTAGCCAAAAACATTCAGTACTTC
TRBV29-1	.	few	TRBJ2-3	CSVEDLSTIGGTDTQYF	TGCAGCGTTGAAGATCTTTCGACGATTGGGGGCACAGATACGCAGTATTTT
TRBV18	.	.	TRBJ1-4	CASSPDGATNEKLFF	TGTGCCAGCTCACCGGACGGTGCAACTAATGAAAAACTGTTTTTT
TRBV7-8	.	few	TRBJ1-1	CASSEDTGHFLNTEAFF	TGTGCCAGCAGCGAAGACACGGGACACTTCCTAAACACTGAAGCTTTCTTT
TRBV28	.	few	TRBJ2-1	CASRETGFEQFF	TGTGCCAGCAGGGAAACAGGGTTTGAGCAGTTCTTC
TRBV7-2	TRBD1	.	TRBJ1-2	CASSGGTEKPYGYTF	TGTGCCAGCAGCGGCGGGACAGAAAAACCTTATGGCTACACCTTC
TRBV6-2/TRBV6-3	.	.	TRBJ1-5	CASSYGQGGQPQHF	TGTGCCAGCAGTTACGGGCAGGGTGGTCAGCCCCAGCATTTT
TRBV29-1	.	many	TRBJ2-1	CSVEDRGSRDNEQFF	TGCAGCGTTGAAGACCGCGGCTCGAGGGACAATGAGCAGTTCTTC
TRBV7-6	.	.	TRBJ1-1	CASSPGAFF	TGTGCCAGCAGCCCGGGGGCTTTCTTT